The T cell receptor (beta chain) under discussion was sequenced for a study of OX40 agonist ivuxolimab in advanced cancers. At the level of the study: Patients received ivuxolimab, an intravenous treatment, every 2 weeks at 0.01 to 10 mg/kg. Study findings and constraints: The antigen specificity of the peripheral T cells (those that were expanded) was not determined.

A remark on this clone: The antigen remains unidentified.

The CDR3 sequence is 12 residues long. The V end lost 6 bases, the J end lost 5 bases, and 11 bases lay between the germline ends. Germline V lookup: CDR1 SGHTA, CDR2 FQGTGA. Assay: immunoSEQ multiplex PCR; the TCRdb copy retains only in-frame clones and omits some. The table lists roughly 87,000 clones, about nine tenths of them singletons. The cohort excluded patients with autoimmune disease history or systemic immunosuppression. Researchers took blood at baseline, on cycle 4 day 1, and on cycle 7 day 1. V is TRBV7-3 and J is TRBJ2-7; no firm D call. This sequence originates from an adult with an advanced solid tumor such as melanoma, head and neck, liver or kidney cancer. Sample: CD4+ or CD8+ T cells sorted from blood, taken in a trial of the OX40 agonist ivuxolimab. In DNA, the CDR3 is TGTGCCAGCAGTTTAGCCAGCGACGAGCAGTACTTC. This translates into CASSLASDEQYF.